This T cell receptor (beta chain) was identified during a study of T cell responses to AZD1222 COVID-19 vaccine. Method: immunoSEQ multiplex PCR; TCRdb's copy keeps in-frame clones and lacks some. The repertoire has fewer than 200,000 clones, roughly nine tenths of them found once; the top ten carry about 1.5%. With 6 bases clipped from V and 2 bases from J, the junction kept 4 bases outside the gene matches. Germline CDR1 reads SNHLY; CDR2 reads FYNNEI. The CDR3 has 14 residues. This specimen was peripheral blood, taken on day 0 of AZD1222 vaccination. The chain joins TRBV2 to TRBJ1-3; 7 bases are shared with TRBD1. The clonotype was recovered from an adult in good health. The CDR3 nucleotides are TGTGCCAGCAGCGGAACAGGGGCTGGAAACACCATATATTTT. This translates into CASSGTGAGNTIYF.